Sequencing of this T cell receptor (beta chain) was carried out in a study of T-cell reconstitution after alpha-beta-depleted transplantation in children. Molecular barcoding with unique molecular identifiers was used for the TCRbeta library. A single record per CDR3 protein comes from TCRdb applying MiXCR to the PCR reads. Among approximately 350,000 distinct CDR3 sequences listed, about an eighth were seen once. This CDR3 is 14 amino acids long. Trimming pared 7 bases from V and 7 bases from J, leaving 17 bases between. CDR1 is LNHDA and CDR2 is SQIVND in the germline V gene (reference sequence). This rearrangement joins TRBV19 to TRBJ2-1; no clear D. The sequenced sample was PBMCs, obtained from the stem cell graft. This sequence was found in a human donor who donated a stem cell graft to a child with Fanconi anemia. CDR3 in DNA: TGTGCCAGTACGAAGGAGATTGGGTCGAATGAGCAGTTCTTC. Protein sequence: CASTKEIGSNEQFF.